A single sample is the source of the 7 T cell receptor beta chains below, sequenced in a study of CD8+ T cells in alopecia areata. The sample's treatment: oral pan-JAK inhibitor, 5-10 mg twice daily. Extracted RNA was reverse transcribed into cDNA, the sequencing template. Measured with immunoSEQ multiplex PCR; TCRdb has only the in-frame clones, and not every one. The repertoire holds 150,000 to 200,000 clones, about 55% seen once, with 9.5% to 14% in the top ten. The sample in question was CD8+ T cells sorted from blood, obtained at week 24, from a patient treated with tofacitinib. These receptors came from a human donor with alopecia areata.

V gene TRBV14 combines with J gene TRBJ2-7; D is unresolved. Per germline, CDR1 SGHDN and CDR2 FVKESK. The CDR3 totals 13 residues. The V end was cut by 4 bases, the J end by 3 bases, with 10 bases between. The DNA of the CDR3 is TGTGCCAGCAGCCTCCTGCCCGGCTACGAGCAGTACTTC. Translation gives CASSLLPGYEQYF.

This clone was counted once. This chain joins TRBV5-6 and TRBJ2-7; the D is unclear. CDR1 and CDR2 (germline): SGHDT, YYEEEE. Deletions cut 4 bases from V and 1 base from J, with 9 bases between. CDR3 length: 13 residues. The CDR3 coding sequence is TGTGCCAGCAGCATGAGTTTATCCTACGAGCAGTACTTC. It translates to CASSMSLSYEQYF. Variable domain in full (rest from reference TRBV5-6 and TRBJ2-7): DAGVTQSPTHLIKTRGQQVTLRCSPKSGHDTVSWYQQALGQGPQFIFQYYEEEERQRGNFPDRFSGHQFPNYSSELNVNALLLGDSALYLCASSMSLSYEQYFGPGTRLTVT.

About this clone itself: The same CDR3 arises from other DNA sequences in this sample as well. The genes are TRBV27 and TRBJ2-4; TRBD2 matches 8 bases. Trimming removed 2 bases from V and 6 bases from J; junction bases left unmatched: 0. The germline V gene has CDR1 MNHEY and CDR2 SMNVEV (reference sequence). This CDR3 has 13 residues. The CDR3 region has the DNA TGTGCCAGCAGTTTAAGCGGGGGAAACATTCAGTACTTC. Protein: CASSLSGGNIQYF.

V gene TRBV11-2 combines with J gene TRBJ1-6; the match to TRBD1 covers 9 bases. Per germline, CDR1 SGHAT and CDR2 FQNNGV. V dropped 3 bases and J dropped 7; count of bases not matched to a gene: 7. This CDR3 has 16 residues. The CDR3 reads CASSFWTGEGNSPLHF. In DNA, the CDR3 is TGTGCCAGCAGCTTCTGGACAGGGGAGGGAAATTCACCCCTCCACTTT.

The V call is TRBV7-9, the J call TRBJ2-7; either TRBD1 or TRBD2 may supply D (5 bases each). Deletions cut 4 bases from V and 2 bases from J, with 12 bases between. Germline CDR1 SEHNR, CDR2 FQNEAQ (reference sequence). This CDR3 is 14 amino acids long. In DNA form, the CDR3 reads TGTGCCAGCAGCTCGAGGGACGGTACCTACGAGCAGTACTTC. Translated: CASSSRDGTYEQYF.

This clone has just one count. The CDR3 region has the DNA TGCGCCAGCAGCCAGCGAGATACTAGCGGCCCCTACAATGAGCAGTTCTTC. This encodes CASSQRDTSGPYNEQFF. This chain connects TRBV4-1 to TRBJ2-1; 8 nucleotides agree with TRBD2. The CDR3 covers 17 residues. The germline V gene has CDR1 MGHRA and CDR2 YSYEKL. J was trimmed by 2 bases and V by 3 bases; bases with no gene match: 9.

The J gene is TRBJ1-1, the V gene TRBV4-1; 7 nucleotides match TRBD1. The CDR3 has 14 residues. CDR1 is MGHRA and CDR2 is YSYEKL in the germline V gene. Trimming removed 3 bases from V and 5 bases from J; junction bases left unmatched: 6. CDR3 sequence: CASSHDREGTEAFF. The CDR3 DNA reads TGCGCCAGCAGCCACGACAGGGAGGGTACTGAAGCTTTCTTT.